The present entry profiles one T cell receptor (beta chain) with its context. A much more abundant neighbour one base away suggests this may be a read error. The CDR3 is made up of 15 amino acids. V lost 5 bases and J 8 bases, leaving 21 bases between the germline ends. This sample was included in a study of T cells in Graves' hyperthyroidism and ophthalmopathy. The source material, RNA transcripts, was used to amplify TCR beta CDR3 regions. HTBI primers drove first-round RT-PCR of the TCR CDR3. From the multiplex PCR reads, TCRdb called clonotypes with MiXCR, one entry per CDR3 protein. The sample yields over 250,000 distinct CDR3 sequences, about 18% seen once.

The origin of this receptor is a woman aged 60-75 years with Graves' ophthalmopathy. The sample comprised blood. This sequence joins TRBV12-3 or TRBV12-4 and TRBJ1-2; a weak D match, TRBD1 (5 bases). The CDR3 protein is CASSLWDGASGGYTF. The CDR3 DNA reads TGTGCCAGCAGTCTGTGGGACGGGGCCTCCGGGGGCTACACCTTC.